This is a list of T cell receptor beta chains from one sample in a study of cytomegalovirus exposure and HLA in healthy donors. Here immunoSEQ multiplex PCR was the method, and the copy in TCRdb shows in-frame clones only, minus some. The data contain about 170,000 clones, roughly 85% of them seen just once; the ten biggest clones take up about 0.93%. The specimen sequenced was PBMCs. All receptors come from a woman in her fifties or sixties in good health and CMV-seropositive. Both conserved end residues are part of each CDR3. The D gene is left open where the match is weak. For some rows the clone size is stated as once, few or many, or as a class when expanded; others skip it.

V: TRBV25-1
J: TRBJ2-3
size: .
D: .
DNA: TGTGCCAGCGGAGTCACAGATACGCAGTATTTT
CDR3: CASGVTDTQYF

V: TRBV19
J: TRBJ1-1
size: .
D: TRBD1
DNA: TGTGCCAGTAGCCCAACCACCGGGACAGGGGAGACTGAAGCTTTCTTT
CDR3: CASSPTTGTGETEAFF

V: TRBV5-4
J: TRBJ1-2
size: few
D: .
DNA: TGTGCCAGCAGCTTGGGAAGGACACCTTATGGCTACACCTTC
CDR3: CASSLGRTPYGYTF

V: TRBV6-5
J: TRBJ1-1
size: .
D: .
DNA: TGTGCCAGCAGTCTCTCGGGGGGGGCGGGGGCCGAAGCTTTCTTT
CDR3: CASSLSGGAGAEAFF

V: TRBV14
J: TRBJ2-5
size: .
D: TRBD2
DNA: TGTGCCAGCAGCCAATCTAGCGGAAGACAGACCCAGTACTTC
CDR3: CASSQSSGRQTQYF

V: TRBV7-2
J: TRBJ2-1
size: .
D: TRBD2
DNA: TGTGCCAGCAGCGCCGGGGGGGTCTCCTACAATGAGCAGTTCTTC
CDR3: CASSAGGVSYNEQFF

V: TRBV7-9
J: TRBJ1-4
size: few
D: .
DNA: TGTGCCAGCAGCGGTACAGGTCTAGGTGAAAAACTGTTTTTT
CDR3: CASSGTGLGEKLFF

V: TRBV6-5
J: TRBJ1-5
size: .
D: .
DNA: TGTGCCAGCAGTTACGCAGGGGTGGGCTCCCAGCATTTT
CDR3: CASSYAGVGSQHF

V: TRBV10-3
J: TRBJ1-5
size: .
D: .
DNA: TGTGCCATCAGCCTGGAGTTAAATCAGCCCCAGCATTTT
CDR3: CAISLELNQPQHF

V: TRBV10-3
J: TRBJ2-1
size: .
D: TRBD2
DNA: TGTGCCATCACCGAGGGACTAGCGGGGGACCGGCAGTTCTTC
CDR3: CAITEGLAGDRQFF

V: TRBV13
J: TRBJ2-7
size: .
D: TRBD1
DNA: TGTGCCAGCAGCTTAGAGGGACAGTCGAGCTACGAGCAGTACTTC
CDR3: CASSLEGQSSYEQYF

V: TRBV6-1
J: TRBJ2-7
size: few
D: TRBD1
DNA: TGTGCCAGTGGGACAGGGGGCTCCTACGAGCAGTACTTC
CDR3: CASGTGGSYEQYF

V: TRBV5-1
J: TRBJ2-2
size: .
D: .
DNA: TGCGCCAGCAGCGCCAGTCGTTCGAACACCGGGGAGCTGTTTTTT
CDR3: CASSASRSNTGELFF

V: TRBV5-4
J: TRBJ1-1
size: .
D: .
DNA: TGTGCCAGCAGCTTTCGGAGAAACACTGAAGCTTTCTTT
CDR3: CASSFRRNTEAFF

V: TRBV7-9
J: TRBJ2-5
size: .
D: .
DNA: TGTGCCAGCAGCTCCTCACAGGGTTTTTCGACCCAGTACTTC
CDR3: CASSSSQGFSTQYF

V: TRBV19
J: TRBJ2-2
size: few
D: .
DNA: TGTGCCAGTAGTGCCGACAGGAACACCGGGGAGCTGTTTTTT
CDR3: CASSADRNTGELFF

V: TRBV12-5
J: TRBJ1-5
size: .
D: .
DNA: TGTGCTAGTGGTATCGGGAGGGGGGGGGTTAGCAATCAGCCCCAGCATTTT
CDR3: CASGIGRGGVSNQPQHF

V: TRBV7-9
J: TRBJ2-7
size: .
D: .
DNA: TGTGCCAGCAGTAGGGGTAGCTCCTACGAGCAGTACTTC
CDR3: CASSRGSSYEQYF

V: TRBV5-4
J: TRBJ2-7
size: .
D: .
DNA: TGTGCCAGCAGCTTGTCTCCCCAGACCTACGAGCAGTACTTC
CDR3: CASSLSPQTYEQYF

V: TRBV7-9
J: TRBJ2-7
size: .
D: .
DNA: TGTGCCAGCAGCCTAGACCCTACCCAGGGCGAGCAGTACTTC
CDR3: CASSLDPTQGEQYF

V: TRBV5-1
J: TRBJ2-1
size: .
D: TRBD2
DNA: TGCGCCAGCAGCTCACACCGGACTAGCGGGGGGGATGAGCAGTTCTTC
CDR3: CASSSHRTSGGDEQFF

V: TRBV2
J: TRBJ1-2
size: .
D: .
DNA: TGTGCCAGCAGTGAAGAAGGAGTCCTAAATTACTATGGCTACACCTTC
CDR3: CASSEEGVLNYYGYTF

V: TRBV27
J: TRBJ2-7
size: .
D: .
DNA: TGTGCCAGCAGTTTAAGCCGGGACTTGGGGAGCGAGCAGTACTTC
CDR3: CASSLSRDLGSEQYF

V: TRBV6-5
J: TRBJ2-7
size: .
D: TRBD2
DNA: TGTGCCAGCAGTGGGACTAGCGGGTCCTACGAGCAGTACTTC
CDR3: CASSGTSGSYEQYF

V: TRBV27
J: TRBJ2-1
size: .
D: TRBD2
DNA: TGTGCCAGCAGACCCCTTGATAGCGGGAGGAACAATGAGCAGTTCTTC
CDR3: CASRPLDSGRNNEQFF

V: TRBV2
J: TRBJ1-5
size: few
D: TRBD1
DNA: TGTGCCAGCAGCGTGGACAGGGGGAGCAATCAGCCCCAGCATTTT
CDR3: CASSVDRGSNQPQHF

V: TRBV10-3
J: TRBJ2-7
size: few
D: TRBD1
DNA: TGTGCCACGGGACAGGGATACGAGCAGTACTTC
CDR3: CATGQGYEQYF

V: TRBV4-1
J: TRBJ1-1
size: .
D: .
DNA: TGCGCCAGCAGCCAAGAAGGGCGTAGAGGACAGCGCACTGAAGCTTTCTTT
CDR3: CASSQEGRRGQRTEAFF

V: TRBV10-2
J: TRBJ1-4
size: .
D: .
DNA: TGCGCCAGCAGTGATCTCCCACGGGAAAAACTGTTTTTT
CDR3: CASSDLPREKLFF

V: TRBV27
J: TRBJ1-2
size: .
D: .
DNA: TGTGCCAGCAGTCGGGGGGCTTCTAGCTATGGCTACACCTTC
CDR3: CASSRGASSYGYTF

V: TRBV28
J: TRBJ2-7
size: .
D: .
DNA: TGTGCCAGCAGTTTACGAGGGGGTATGGCCTCCTACGAGCAGTACTTC
CDR3: CASSLRGGMASYEQYF

V: TRBV7-6
J: TRBJ1-3
size: once
D: .
DNA: TGTGCCAGCAGCACCGGAGGATACACCATATATTTT
CDR3: CASSTGGYTIYF

V: TRBV4-3
J: TRBJ1-5
size: .
D: TRBD1
DNA: TGCGCCAGCAGCCAAGAAAACCGGGGACAGGGGAACCAGCCCCAGCATTTT
CDR3: CASSQENRGQGNQPQHF

V: TRBV18
J: TRBJ1-5
size: once
D: TRBD1
DNA: TGTGCCAGCTCTTCGGGACAGGGTTATCAGCCCCAGCATTTT
CDR3: CASSSGQGYQPQHF

V: TRBV29-1
J: TRBJ2-3
size: .
D: TRBD2
DNA: TGCAGCGTTGGTGGGGGGGCAGATACGCAGTATTTT
CDR3: CSVGGGADTQYF

V: TRBV2
J: TRBJ1-5
size: .
D: .
DNA: TGTGCCAGCAGTGAATTCGGGACAATAAATCAGCCCCAGCATTTT
CDR3: CASSEFGTINQPQHF

V: TRBV11-2
J: TRBJ2-5
size: .
D: .
DNA: TGTGCCAGCAGCTCCAGGTACGAAGAGACCCAGTACTTC
CDR3: CASSSRYEETQYF

V: TRBV19
J: TRBJ2-7
size: .
D: .
DNA: TGTGCCAGTAGTATATCCAGCGGTACCTACGAGCAGTACTTC
CDR3: CASSISSGTYEQYF

V: TRBV28
J: TRBJ2-7
size: .
D: .
DNA: TGTGCCAGCAGTTTAGGGGGCAGCGGGGACTACGAGCAGTACTTC
CDR3: CASSLGGSGDYEQYF

V: TRBV4-1
J: TRBJ1-4
size: .
D: TRBD1
DNA: TGCGCCAGCAGTCACCAGGGGGCGGACGAAAAACTGTTTTTT
CDR3: CASSHQGADEKLFF

V: TRBV6-5
J: TRBJ1-2
size: .
D: .
DNA: TGTGCCAGCAGAGCCCTCCGGGGGGTTAACTATGGCTACACCTTC
CDR3: CASRALRGVNYGYTF

V: TRBV6-5
J: TRBJ2-5
size: .
D: TRBD2
DNA: TGTGCCAGCAGTCAGCGGGAGAGGGAGACCCAGTACTTC
CDR3: CASSQRERETQYF

V: TRBV5-1
J: TRBJ2-7
size: .
D: TRBD1
DNA: TGCGCCAGCAGTTATACCTTCTCCAACAGGGGTTTCGGTGTCTCCTACGAGCAGTACTTC
CDR3: CASSYTFSNRGFGVSYEQYF

V: TRBV7-2
J: TRBJ1-3
size: .
D: .
DNA: TGTGCCAGCACCCCGTGGGGCGCAGGAAACACCATATATTTT
CDR3: CASTPWGAGNTIYF

V: TRBV10-1
J: TRBJ2-1
size: .
D: TRBD2
DNA: TGCGCCAGCAGTGAGGGGACTAGCGGGTACAATGAGCAGTTCTTC
CDR3: CASSEGTSGYNEQFF